This entry is about one T cell receptor (beta chain). This sample stems from a study of blood T cells in healthy people across ages. This CDR3 contains 15 residues. V lost 4 bases and J lost 8, with 17 bases in between. CDR1 MGHRA and CDR2 YSYEKL come from the germline V gene. Sample-barcoded 5' priming and a J-beta primer mix drove a second PCR of roughly 7 to 11 cycles. Each CDR3 protein gets one entry after TCRdb re-called the 5' RACE reads with MiXCR. The table has fewer than 1.5 million distinct CDR3 sequences, 35% to 45% seen once. The material sequenced was blood. The source is a woman between 18 and 29 years old in good health. V usage is TRBV4-1 and J usage is TRBJ1-4; a weak D match, TRBD1 (6 bases). DNA of the CDR3: TGCGCCAGCAGCCGAGTCGGGGGGCCGAGGGAAAAACTGTTTTTT. This gives the protein CASSRVGGPREKLFF.